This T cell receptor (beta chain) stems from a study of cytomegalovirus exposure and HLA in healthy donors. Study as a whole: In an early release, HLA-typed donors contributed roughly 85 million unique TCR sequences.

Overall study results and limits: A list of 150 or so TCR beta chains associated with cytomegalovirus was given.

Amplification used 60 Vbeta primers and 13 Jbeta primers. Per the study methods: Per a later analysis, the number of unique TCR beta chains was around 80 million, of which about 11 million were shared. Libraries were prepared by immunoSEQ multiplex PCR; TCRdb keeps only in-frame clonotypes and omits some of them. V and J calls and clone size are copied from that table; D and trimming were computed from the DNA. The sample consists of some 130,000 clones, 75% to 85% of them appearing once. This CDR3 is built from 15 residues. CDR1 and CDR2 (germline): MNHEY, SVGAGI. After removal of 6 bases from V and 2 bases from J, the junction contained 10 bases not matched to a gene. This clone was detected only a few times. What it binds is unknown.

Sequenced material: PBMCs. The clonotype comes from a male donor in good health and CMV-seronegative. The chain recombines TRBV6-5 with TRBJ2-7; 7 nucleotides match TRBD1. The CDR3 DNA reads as TGTGCCAGCAGCCATCAGGTGGGACAGACCTACGAGCAGTACTTC. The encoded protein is CASSHQVGQTYEQYF.